The entry below gives a single TCR beta chain sequence along with its context. This clonotype was counted a few times. The specificity of this receptor is unknown. No clone much larger than this one lies a single base away; base qualities are absent. What the treatment or condition label conveys for this sample: allogeneic hematopoietic cell transplantation with graft depleted of TCRalphabeta T cells and CD19 B cells. The children who served as transplant recipients had been given grafts of TCRalphabeta/CD19-depleted allogeneic hematopoietic cells. Libraries were prepared through PCR. The reads were generated on an Illumina HiSeq 2500. TCR libraries were prepared with molecular barcoding, using unique molecular identifiers to normalize TCRbeta repertoire quantification. TCRdb reanalyzed the raw reads on its own, using fastp at Q25 for trimming and MiXCR for clone calling, and kept in-frame beta chains. All rows with the same CDR3 protein become a single entry with the most common DNA and genes. The sample table holds 750,000 to 950,000 distinct CDR3 sequences, of which about 15% were seen once. The ten largest clonotypes hold 5% of the sample.

The data were obtained in a study of T-cell reconstitution after alpha-beta-depleted transplantation in children (dated by TCRdb to 2016 to 2018). Regarding the study in general: Using TCR repertoire profiling, the study quantitatively followed how T-cell immune reconstitution unfolded in children after TCRalphabeta/CD19-depleted allogeneic hematopoietic cell transplantation.

Results and caveats for the whole study, not just this receptor: Hyperexpanded clone frequencies declined over subsequent months; after one year, T-cell counts and TCRbeta diversity were mostly attributed to newly produced T cells. About two months after transplant, the apparently early recovery of alphabetaT-cell counts reportedly depended on just several hundred clones that had expanded rapidly and came from non-depleted graft cells. In some patients, high TCRbeta diversity at day 60 was attributed to recipient T cells and intrathymic progenitors that had survived conditioning.

The clonotype comes from a male patient under 18 who had a stem cell transplant for acute lymphoblastic leukemia, so the T cells may come from the graft donor. The sample in question was PBMCs, mostly from graft donor cells, obtained 360 days after TCRalphabeta/CD19-depleted stem cell transplant.

The DNA reads as follows: TGTGCCATCAGTGACCGAAGCACTAGCGGCACAGATACGCAGTATTTT. It translates to CAISDRSTSGTDTQYF. The rearranged segments are TRBV10-3 and TRBJ2-3; 7 junctional bases match TRBD2. Trimming accounts for 3 bases at V and 1 base at J, while the number of junction bases matched to no gene is 7. From the germline V gene, CDR1 is ENHRY and CDR2 is SYGVKD. From its cysteine to its phenylalanine, the CDR3 spans 16 amino acids. Only CDR3 DNA is held: 48 bases, read in frame from base 1.